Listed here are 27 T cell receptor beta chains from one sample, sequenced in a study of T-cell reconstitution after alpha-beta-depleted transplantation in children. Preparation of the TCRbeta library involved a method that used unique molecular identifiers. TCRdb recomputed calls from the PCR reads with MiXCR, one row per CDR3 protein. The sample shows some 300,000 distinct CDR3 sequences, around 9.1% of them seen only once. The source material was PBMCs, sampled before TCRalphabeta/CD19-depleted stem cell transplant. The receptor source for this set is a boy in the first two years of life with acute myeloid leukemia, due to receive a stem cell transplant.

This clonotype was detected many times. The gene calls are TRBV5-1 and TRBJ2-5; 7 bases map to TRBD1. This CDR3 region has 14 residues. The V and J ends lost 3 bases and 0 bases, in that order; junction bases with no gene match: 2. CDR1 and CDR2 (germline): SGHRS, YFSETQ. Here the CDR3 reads CASSSQGHQETQYF. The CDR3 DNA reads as TGCGCCAGCAGCTCACAGGGGCACCAAGAGACCCAGTACTTC.

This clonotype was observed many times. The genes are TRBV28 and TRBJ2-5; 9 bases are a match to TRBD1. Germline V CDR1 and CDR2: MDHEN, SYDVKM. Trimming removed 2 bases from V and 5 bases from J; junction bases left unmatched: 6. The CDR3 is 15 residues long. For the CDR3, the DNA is TGTGCCAGCAGTTTAGCGGGACAGGGTAGGGAGACCCAGTACTTC. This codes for CASSLAGQGRETQYF.

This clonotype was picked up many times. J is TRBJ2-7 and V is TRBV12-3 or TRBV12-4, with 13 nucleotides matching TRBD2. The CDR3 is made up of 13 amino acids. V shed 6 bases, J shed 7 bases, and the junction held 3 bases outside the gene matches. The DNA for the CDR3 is TGTGCCAGCAGGAAGACTAGCGGGAGGGAGCAGTACTTC. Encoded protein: CASRKTSGREQYF.

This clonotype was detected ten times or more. The CDR3 loop is CASRLGQAGGLNYGYTF. The CDR3 bases are TGTGCCAGCAGACTTGGACAGGCGGGCGGTCTTAACTATGGCTACACCTTC. V gene TRBV28 combines with J gene TRBJ1-2; TRBD1 matches at 7 bases. The CDR3 extends over 17 amino acids. Trimming at V came to 6 bases and at J to 1 base, leaving 14 bases not matched to a gene. Germline assignment: CDR1 MDHEN and CDR2 SYDVKM.

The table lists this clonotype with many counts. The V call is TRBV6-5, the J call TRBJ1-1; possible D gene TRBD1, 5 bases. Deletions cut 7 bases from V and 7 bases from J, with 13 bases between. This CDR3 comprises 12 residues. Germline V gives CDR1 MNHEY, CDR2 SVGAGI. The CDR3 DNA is TGTGCCAGCAACCCCTCCCAGGGTGAAGCTTTCTTT. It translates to CASNPSQGEAFF.

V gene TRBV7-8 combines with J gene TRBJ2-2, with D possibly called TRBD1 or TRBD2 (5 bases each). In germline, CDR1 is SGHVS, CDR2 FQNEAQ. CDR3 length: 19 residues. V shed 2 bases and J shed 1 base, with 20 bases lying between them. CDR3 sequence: CASSLWPIHGTMNTGELFF. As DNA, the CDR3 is TGTGCCAGCAGCTTATGGCCCATACACGGGACCATGAACACCGGGGAGCTGTTTTTT.

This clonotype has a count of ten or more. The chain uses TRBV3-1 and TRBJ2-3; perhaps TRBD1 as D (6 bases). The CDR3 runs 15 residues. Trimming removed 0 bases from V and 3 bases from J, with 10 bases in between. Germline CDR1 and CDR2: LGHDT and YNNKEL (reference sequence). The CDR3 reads CASSQDFDRTDTQYF. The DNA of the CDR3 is TGTGCCAGCAGCCAAGATTTTGACAGGACAGATACGCAGTATTTT.

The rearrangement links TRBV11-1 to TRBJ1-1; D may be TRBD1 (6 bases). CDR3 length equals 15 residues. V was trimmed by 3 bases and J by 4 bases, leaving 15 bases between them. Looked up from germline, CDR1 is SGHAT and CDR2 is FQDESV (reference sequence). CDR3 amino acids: CASSFRNRVGTEAFF. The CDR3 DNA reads TGTGCCAGCAGCTTCCGGAACAGGGTGGGCACTGAAGCTTTCTTT.

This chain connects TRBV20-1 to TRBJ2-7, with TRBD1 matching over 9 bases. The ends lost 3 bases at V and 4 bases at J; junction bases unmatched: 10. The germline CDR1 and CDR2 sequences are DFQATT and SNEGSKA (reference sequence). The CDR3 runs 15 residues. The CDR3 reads CSASDLRDRVYEQYF. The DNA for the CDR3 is TGCAGTGCTAGTGATCTCAGGGACAGGGTGTACGAGCAGTACTTC.

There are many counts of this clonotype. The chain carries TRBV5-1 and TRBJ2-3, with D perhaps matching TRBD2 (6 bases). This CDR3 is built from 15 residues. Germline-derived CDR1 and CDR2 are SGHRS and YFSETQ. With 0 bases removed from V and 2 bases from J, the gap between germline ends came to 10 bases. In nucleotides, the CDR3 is TGCGCCAGCAGCTTGGAAGGGACTTTCACAGATACGCAGTATTTT. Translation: CASSLEGTFTDTQYF. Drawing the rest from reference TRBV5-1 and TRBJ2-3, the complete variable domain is KAGVTQTPRYLIKTRGQQVTLSCSPISGHRSVSWYQQTPGQGLQFLFEYFSETQRNKGNFPGRFSGRQFSNSRSEMNVSTLELGDSALYLCASSLEGTFTDTQYFGPGTRLTVL.

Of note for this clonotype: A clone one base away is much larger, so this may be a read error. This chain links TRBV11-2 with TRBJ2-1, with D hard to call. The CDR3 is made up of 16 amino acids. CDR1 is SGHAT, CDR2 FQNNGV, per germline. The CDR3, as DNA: TGTGCCAGCAGCTTAGTACTGACAAGCTCCTACAATGAGCAGTCCTTC. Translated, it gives CASSLVLTSSYNEQSF.

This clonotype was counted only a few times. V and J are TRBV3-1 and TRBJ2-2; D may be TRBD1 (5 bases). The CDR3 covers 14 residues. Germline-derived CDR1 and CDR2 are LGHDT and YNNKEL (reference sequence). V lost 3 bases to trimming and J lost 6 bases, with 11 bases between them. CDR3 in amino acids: CASSQPQGSGELFF. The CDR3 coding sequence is TGTGCCAGCAGCCAGCCCCAGGGATCCGGGGAGCTGTTTTTT.

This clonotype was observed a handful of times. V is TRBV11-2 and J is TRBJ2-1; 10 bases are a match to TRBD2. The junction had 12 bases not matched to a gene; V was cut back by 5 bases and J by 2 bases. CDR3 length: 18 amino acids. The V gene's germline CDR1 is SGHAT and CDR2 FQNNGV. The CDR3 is CASSPGLTLAGAYNEQFF. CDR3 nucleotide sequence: TGTGCCAGCAGCCCAGGCCTCACTCTAGCGGGAGCCTACAATGAGCAGTTCTTC.

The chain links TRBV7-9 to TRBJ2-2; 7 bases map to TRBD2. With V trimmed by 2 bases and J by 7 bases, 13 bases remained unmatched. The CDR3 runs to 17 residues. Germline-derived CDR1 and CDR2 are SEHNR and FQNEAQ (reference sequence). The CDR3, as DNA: TGTGCCAGCAGCTTATCCATAGCGACTAGCCTCGGCGGGGAGCTGTTTTTT. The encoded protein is CASSLSIATSLGGELFF.

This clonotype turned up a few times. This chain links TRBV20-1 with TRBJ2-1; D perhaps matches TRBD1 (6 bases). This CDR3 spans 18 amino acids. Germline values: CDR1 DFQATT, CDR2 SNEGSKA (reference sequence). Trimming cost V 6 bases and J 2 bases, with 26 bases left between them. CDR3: CSARSHRLAGVAYNEQFF. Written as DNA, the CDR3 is TGCAGTGCGAGAAGCCACCGTTTGGCAGGGGTTGCCTACAATGAGCAGTTCTTC.

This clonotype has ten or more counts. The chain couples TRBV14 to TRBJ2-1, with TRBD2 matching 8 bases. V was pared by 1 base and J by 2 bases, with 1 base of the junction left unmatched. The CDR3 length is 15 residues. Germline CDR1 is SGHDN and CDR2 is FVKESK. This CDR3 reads CASSQGLAPYNEQFF. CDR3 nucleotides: TGTGCCAGCAGCCAAGGACTAGCGCCCTACAATGAGCAGTTCTTC.

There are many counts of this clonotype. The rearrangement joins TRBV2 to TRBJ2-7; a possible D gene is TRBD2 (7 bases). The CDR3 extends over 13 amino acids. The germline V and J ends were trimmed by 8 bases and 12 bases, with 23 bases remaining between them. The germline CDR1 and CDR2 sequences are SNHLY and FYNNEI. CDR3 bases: TGTGCCAGCGTTTTAATCGGGGGGCCTTTCGTGTACTTC. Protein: CASVLIGGPFVYF.

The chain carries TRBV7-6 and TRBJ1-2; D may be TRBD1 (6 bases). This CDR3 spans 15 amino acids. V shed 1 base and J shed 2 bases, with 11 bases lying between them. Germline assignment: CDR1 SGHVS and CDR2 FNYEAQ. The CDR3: CASSLGLGANYGYTF. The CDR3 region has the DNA TGTGCCAGCAGCTTAGGTCTGGGGGCGAACTATGGCTACACCTTC.

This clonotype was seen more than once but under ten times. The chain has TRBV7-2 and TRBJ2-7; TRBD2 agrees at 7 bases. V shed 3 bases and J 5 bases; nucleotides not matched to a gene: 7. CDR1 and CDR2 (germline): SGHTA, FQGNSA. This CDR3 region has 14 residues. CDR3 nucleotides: TGTGCCAGCAGCTTTGGACTAGAAGGGAACGAGCAGTACTTC. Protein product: CASSFGLEGNEQYF.

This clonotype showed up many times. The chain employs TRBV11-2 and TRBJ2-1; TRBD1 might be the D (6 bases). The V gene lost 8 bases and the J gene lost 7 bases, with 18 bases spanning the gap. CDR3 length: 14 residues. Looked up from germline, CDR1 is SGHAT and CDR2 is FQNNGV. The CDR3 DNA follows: TGTGCCAGCCGCAAGGACGCAGGGGTAAATGAGCAGTTCTTC. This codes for CASRKDAGVNEQFF.

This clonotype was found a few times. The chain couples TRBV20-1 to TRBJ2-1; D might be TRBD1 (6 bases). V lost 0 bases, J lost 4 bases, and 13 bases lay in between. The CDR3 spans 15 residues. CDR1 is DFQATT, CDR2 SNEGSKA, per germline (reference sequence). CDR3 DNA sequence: TGCAGTGCTAGAGAGTCCCGGGACAAGTACAATGAGCAGTTCTTC. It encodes CSARESRDKYNEQFF.

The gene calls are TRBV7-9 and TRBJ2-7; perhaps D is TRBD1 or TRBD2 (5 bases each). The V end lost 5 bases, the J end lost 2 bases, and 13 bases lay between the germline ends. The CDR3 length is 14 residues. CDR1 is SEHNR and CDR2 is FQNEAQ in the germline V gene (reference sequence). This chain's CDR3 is CASSVPGAPYEQYF. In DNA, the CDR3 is TGTGCCAGCAGCGTCCCCGGGGCTCCCTACGAGCAGTACTTC. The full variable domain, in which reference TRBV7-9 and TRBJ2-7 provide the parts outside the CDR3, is DTGVSQNPRHKITKRGQNVTFRCDPISEHNRLYWYRQTLGQGPEFLTYFQNEAQLEKSRLLSDRFSAERPKGSFSTLEIQRTEQGDSAMYLCASSVPGAPYEQYFGPGTRLTVT.

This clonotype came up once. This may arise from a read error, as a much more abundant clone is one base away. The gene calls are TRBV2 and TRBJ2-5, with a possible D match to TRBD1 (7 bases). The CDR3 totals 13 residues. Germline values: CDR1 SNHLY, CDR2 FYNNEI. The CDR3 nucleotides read TGTGCCAACGTACAGGGGAGGAGGGAGACCCGGTACTTC. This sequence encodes CANVQGRRETRYF. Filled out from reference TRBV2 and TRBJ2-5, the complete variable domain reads EPEVTQTPSHQVTQMGQEVILRCVPISNHLYFYWYRQILGQKVEFLVSFYNNEISEKSEIFDDQFSVERPDGSNFTLKIRSTKLEDSAMYFCANVQGRRETRYFGPGTRLLVL.

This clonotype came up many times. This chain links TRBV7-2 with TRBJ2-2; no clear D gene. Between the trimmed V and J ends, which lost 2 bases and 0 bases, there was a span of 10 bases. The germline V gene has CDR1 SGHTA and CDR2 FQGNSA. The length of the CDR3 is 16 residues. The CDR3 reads CASSLYAAANTGELFF. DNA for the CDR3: TGTGCCAGCAGCTTATATGCTGCAGCGAACACCGGGGAGCTGTTTTTT.

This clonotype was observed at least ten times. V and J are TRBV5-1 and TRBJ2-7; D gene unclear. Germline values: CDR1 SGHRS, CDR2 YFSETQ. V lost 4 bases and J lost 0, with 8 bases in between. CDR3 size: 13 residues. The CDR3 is CASSPESSYEQYF. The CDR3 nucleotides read TGCGCCAGCAGCCCTGAGAGCTCCTACGAGCAGTACTTC.

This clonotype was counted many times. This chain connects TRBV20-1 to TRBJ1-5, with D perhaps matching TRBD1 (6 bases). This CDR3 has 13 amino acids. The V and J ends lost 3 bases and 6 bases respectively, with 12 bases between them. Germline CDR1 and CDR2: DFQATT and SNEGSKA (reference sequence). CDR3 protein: CSASRQVGQPQHF. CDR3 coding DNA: TGCAGTGCTAGTCGACAGGTCGGTCAGCCCCAGCATTTT.

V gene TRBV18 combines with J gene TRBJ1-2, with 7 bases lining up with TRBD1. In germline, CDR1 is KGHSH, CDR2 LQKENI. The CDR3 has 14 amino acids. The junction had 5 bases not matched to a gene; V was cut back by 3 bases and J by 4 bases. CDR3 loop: CASSPGTATYGYTF. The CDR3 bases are TGTGCCAGCTCACCCGGGACAGCAACCTATGGCTACACCTTC.